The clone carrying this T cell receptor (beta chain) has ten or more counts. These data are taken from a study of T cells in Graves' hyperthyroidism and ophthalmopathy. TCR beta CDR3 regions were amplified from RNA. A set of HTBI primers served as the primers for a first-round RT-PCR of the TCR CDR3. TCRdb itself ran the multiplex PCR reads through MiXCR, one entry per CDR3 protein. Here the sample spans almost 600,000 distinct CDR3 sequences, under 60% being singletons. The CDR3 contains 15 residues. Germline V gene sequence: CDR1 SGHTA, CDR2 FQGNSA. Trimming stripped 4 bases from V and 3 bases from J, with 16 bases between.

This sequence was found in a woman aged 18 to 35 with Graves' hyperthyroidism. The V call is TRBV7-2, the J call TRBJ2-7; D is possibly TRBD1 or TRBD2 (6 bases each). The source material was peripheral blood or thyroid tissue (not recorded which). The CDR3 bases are TGTGCCAGCAGCTCCCAGGTAGGGGGAGGCTACGAGCAGTACTTC. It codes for CASSSQVGGGYEQYF.